The rows below give T cell receptor beta chains drawn from one sample of a study of T cell responses to AZD1222 COVID-19 vaccine. TCRdb's table, derived via immunoSEQ multiplex PCR, lists solely in-frame clones and lacks some. The sample records 130,000 to 150,000 clones, more than 85% being singletons. The material was peripheral blood, obtained on day 0 of AZD1222 vaccination. Receptors were obtained from an adult in good health. Each CDR3 is given with its conserved first and last residue. The D gene is left open where the match is weak. Clone sizes are given selectively: once, few, many, or a class where the clone is expanded.

CDR3 DNA,CDR3 protein,clone size,V gene,J gene,D gene
TGTGCCAGCAGTTTTGCGGGGGCCTACGAGCAGTACTTC,CASSFAGAYEQYF,-,TRBV27,TRBJ2-7,TRBD2
TGTGCCAGCAGCTCAGTGAACACTGAAGCTTTCTTT,CASSSVNTEAFF,-,TRBV5-5,TRBJ1-1,-
TGTGCCAGCAGTGACAGGGTGGGCTACGAGCAGTACTTC,CASSDRVGYEQYF,-,TRBV6-4,TRBJ2-7,-
TGTGCCAGCAGCGTAGACGGGGGGTCAGGGCCGAACACTGAAGCTTTCTTT,CASSVDGGSGPNTEAFF,-,TRBV9,TRBJ1-1,-
TGCAGCGCCTCGGGACAGGGAGAGCGGTATGGCTACACCTTC,CSASGQGERYGYTF,-,TRBV29-1,TRBJ1-2,TRBD1
TGTGCCAGCAGCCCTTACCTAAACACCATATATTTT,CASSPYLNTIYF,-,TRBV7-8,TRBJ1-3,-
TGTGCCAGCAGTTGGACAGGGGCGGCCAATCAGCCCCAGCATTTT,CASSWTGAANQPQHF,-,TRBV6-5,TRBJ1-5,TRBD1
TGTGCCAGCAGCTTAGCTAGCGGGTACACAGATACGCAGTATTTT,CASSLASGYTDTQYF,-,TRBV7-8,TRBJ2-3,TRBD2
TGTGCCAGCAGTTTGGGCGGTGGGGCCCCTTACAATGAGCAGTTCTTC,CASSLGGGAPYNEQFF,-,TRBV27,TRBJ2-1,-
TGTGCCAGCAGTTACTCGGGGGGAGGCAATCAGCCCCAGCATTTT,CASSYSGGGNQPQHF,-,TRBV6-5,TRBJ1-5,-
TGTGCCAGCAGCGAAGGGGAGGGGGTGAATACGCAGTATTTT,CASSEGEGVNTQYF,-,TRBV9,TRBJ2-3,-
TGTGCCAGCGCCCGGGACAGCAACTCCTACGAGCAGTACTTC,CASARDSNSYEQYF,-,TRBV18,TRBJ2-7,TRBD1
TGTGCCAGCAGCTTAACGGGAGGAGAAAAACTGTTTTTT,CASSLTGGEKLFF,-,TRBV11-2,TRBJ1-4,-
TGTGCCAGCACCACCCTAAAACGTGAGCAGTACTTC,CASTTLKREQYF,-,TRBV28,TRBJ2-7,-
TGCGCCAGCAGCTCACAGCGGGAGTCTCCGTATGAGACCCAGTACTTC,CASSSQRESPYETQYF,-,TRBV4-3,TRBJ2-5,TRBD2
TGTGCCAGCACTAAGGAGGCTAGCGGGATGAATGAGCAGTTCTTC,CASTKEASGMNEQFF,-,TRBV2,TRBJ2-1,TRBD2
TGTGCCAGCAGTTTTTCGAGCGGGACCGTCTCCTACGAGCAGTACTTC,CASSFSSGTVSYEQYF,-,TRBV27,TRBJ2-7,TRBD2
TGTGCCAGCAGCCGAAGCGGGGGGAGCTCCTACAATGAGCAGTTCTTC,CASSRSGGSSYNEQFF,-,TRBV3-1/TRBV3-2,TRBJ2-1,TRBD2
TGCAGCGTTGAAGGGGGCGGCACAGATACGCAGTATTTT,CSVEGGGTDTQYF,once,TRBV29-1,TRBJ2-3,-
TGTGCCAGCAGCTCCTGGGGGTTGGCCGCGAACACTGAAGCTTTCTTT,CASSSWGLAANTEAFF,-,TRBV27,TRBJ1-1,-
TGTGCCAGCAGCAGGGTTTTCGGTAATCAGCCCCAGCATTTT,CASSRVFGNQPQHF,few,TRBV19,TRBJ1-5,-
TGTGCCAGCAGCCAAGATCGGGCGAGCCCCTATGGCTACACCTTC,CASSQDRASPYGYTF,few,TRBV4-2,TRBJ1-2,-
TGTGCCAGCAGTTTCTCGGCGGGAGGGCCCTACAATGAGCAGTTCTTC,CASSFSAGGPYNEQFF,-,TRBV27,TRBJ2-1,TRBD2
TGTGCCAGCAGTCGTACCTACTACGAGCAGTACTTC,CASSRTYYEQYF,-,TRBV27,TRBJ2-7,-
TGTGCCAGCAGCCAAGATTCCACGGGCGGGACGAACACTGAAGCTTTCTTT,CASSQDSTGGTNTEAFF,-,TRBV4-2,TRBJ1-1,-
TGCGCCAGCAGCCTCAGCCCCAATAGGGTCACTGAAGCTTTCTTT,CASSLSPNRVTEAFF,-,TRBV4-3,TRBJ1-1,-
TGTGCCAGCAGAGCAATAGGGGACACCATATATTTT,CASRAIGDTIYF,-,TRBV6-5,TRBJ1-3,-
TGTGCCAGCAGTGAAATCGGCAGATCCACAGATACGCAGTATTTT,CASSEIGRSTDTQYF,-,TRBV6-1,TRBJ2-3,-
TGTGCCTGGAGTGTTTGGGGAGACGAGCAGTACTTC,CAWSVWGDEQYF,-,TRBV30,TRBJ2-7,-
TGTGCCAGCAGCCGCGGGACAGAAGGAGTTGGCTACACCTTC,CASSRGTEGVGYTF,-,TRBV7-9,TRBJ1-2,TRBD1
TGTGCCACCACGGGAGGGAGGGCCACTGAAGCTTTCTTT,CATTGGRATEAFF,-,TRBV28,TRBJ1-1,-
TGTGCCAGCAGCCCTCCGGGACAAGGTAAAGCTTTCTTT,CASSPPGQGKAFF,-,TRBV3-1/TRBV3-2,TRBJ1-1,-
TGTGCCAGCAGTTTATCAGGAGACCAAGAGACCCAGTACTTC,CASSLSGDQETQYF,-,TRBV28,TRBJ2-5,-
TGTGCCAGCAGCGGGGGGGCACCCTCGGGGACTGGAAACACCATATATTTT,CASSGGAPSGTGNTIYF,-,TRBV9,TRBJ1-3,-
TGTGCCAGCAGCTTGGCGACTAATGAAAAACTGTTTTTT,CASSLATNEKLFF,-,TRBV5-6,TRBJ1-4,-
TGCAGTGCTAGTCGAGCGGGACTAGTGGACGAGCAGTACTTC,CSASRAGLVDEQYF,-,TRBV20-1,TRBJ2-7,TRBD2
TGTGCCAGCAGTTTATGGTGGGACAGGGACAGTGAAAAACTGTTTTTT,CASSLWWDRDSEKLFF,once,TRBV28,TRBJ1-4,TRBD1
TGTGCCAGCAGCTCCGGACTAATCGGGTCCTACGAGCAGTACTTC,CASSSGLIGSYEQYF,-,TRBV6-6,TRBJ2-7,-
TGTGCCAGCAGCTTAGCGGGGGAAACCTACGAGCAGTACTTC,CASSLAGETYEQYF,-,TRBV28,TRBJ2-7,TRBD2